The clone carrying this TCR beta chain was observed a handful of times. Its specificity is unknown. J was trimmed by 7 bases and V by 5 bases; bases with no gene match: 7. This CDR3 spans 14 amino acids. Looked up from germline, CDR1 is SGHTA and CDR2 is FQGNSA. TCR cDNA, made by 5'RACE template switching, carried an added universal primer site and UMIs. From the 5' RACE reads, TCRdb called clonotypes with MiXCR, one entry per CDR3 protein. The sample holds some 390,000 distinct CDR3 sequences; around a sixth are singletons and the top ten take roughly a sixth. These data belong to a study of T cells after yellow fever vaccination. Study-level results: A weaker secondary response peaked on day 5, the primary on day 15. Across the CD4 and CD8 compartments, a small share of clonotypes was present in both.

The source was PBMCs, collected before the yellow fever booster vaccination. This chain links TRBV7-2 with TRBJ1-2; 10 nucleotides line up with TRBD1. The sequence was obtained from a man aged 18 to 29 who received the YFV17D yellow fever vaccine. CDR3 bases: TGTGCCAGCAGCGGCCAGACAGGGGGCTTTGGCTACACCTTC. It is translated as CASSGQTGGFGYTF.